The present TCR beta chain was sequenced within a study of response to subunit inactivated influenza vaccine (dated by TCRdb to the late 2010s). Background for the entire study: Deep quantitative profiling of the T cell receptor repertoire was used in the study to follow responses to a trivalent subunit inactivated influenza vaccine. Overall study results and their limits: It was suggested by the authors that each seasonal influenza vaccination may recruit only a limited number of new T cells.

The germline V gene (reference sequence) provides CDR1 GTSNPN and CDR2 SVGIG. V loses 3 bases at its end and J loses 4 bases; junction bases beyond the gene matches: 8. Measured from the cysteine to the phenylalanine, the CDR3 is 14 residues long. Just the 42-base CDR3 DNA is kept, in frame starting at base 1. The library relied on RT-PCR. This sample was sequenced with an Illumina HiSeq 2500. TCRdb reprocessing: public reads trimmed at Q25 with fastp, clones called with MiXCR, in-frame beta chains kept. Under each unique CDR3 protein, matching rows form one entry showing the most common genes and DNA. In all, the sample holds 600,000 to 850,000 distinct CDR3 sequences, and 14% of those were seen once. The top ten hold 7.5% to 9% of the sample. For this clonotype: No cognate antigen has been identified for it. No much larger clone exists at a distance of one base, and base qualities are not known.

Material: PBMCs from blood, obtained around 14 days before vaccination. This TCR was recovered from a man aged 50-60 years who received an inactivated influenza vaccine. Donor details come from another sample of the same person, matched by shared clones. The chain links TRBV30 with TRBJ2-7; the central 8 bases match TRBD1. The CDR3 amino acid sequence is: CAWSPGTGSYEQYF. The bases read TGTGCCTGGAGCCCCGGGACAGGCTCTTACGAGCAGTACTTC.